The clone carrying this T cell receptor (beta chain) was detected a few times. The data were obtained in a study of blood T cells in healthy people across ages. V lost 7 bases and J lost 6; bases outside the gene matches: 7. The germline V gene encodes CDR1 ENHRY and CDR2 SYGVKD. This CDR3 contains 14 residues. Together with a sample-barcoded 5' primer, a J-beta primer mix was included in a second PCR lasting about 6 to 11 cycles. Using its own MiXCR run on the 5' RACE reads, TCRdb lists one record per CDR3 protein. The data hold 540,000 or so distinct CDR3 sequences, with 27% observed a single time. This receptor was taken from a woman between 65 and 79 years old in good health. The J gene is TRBJ1-5, the V gene TRBV10-3, with 9 nucleotides matching TRBD1. Source material: blood. In DNA, the CDR3 is TGTGCCATCAACAGAACAGGGGGCTGTCAGCCCCAGCATTTT. Translated, it gives CAINRTGGCQPQHF.